A single sample is the source of the 32 T cell receptor beta chains below, sequenced in a study of CD8+ T cells in alopecia areata. Sequencing used cDNA as its template, made by extracting RNA and reverse transcribing it. The protocol was immunoSEQ multiplex PCR, while the TCRdb copy is restricted to in-frame clones and leaves out a portion. The table shows about 64,000 clones, with 46% occurring only once. The treatment denotes: oral pan-JAK inhibitor, 5-10 mg twice daily. The sequencing here drew on CD8+ T cells sorted from blood, taken at approximately week 36, from a patient treated with tofacitinib. The origin of the receptors is a human donor with alopecia areata.

The V gene is TRBV21-1, the J gene TRBJ2-3; the table assigns TRBD2, which was not confirmed against the DNA. TRBV21-1 is termed a pseudogene. This CDR3 is built from 17 residues. CDR3 DNA: TGTGCCAGCAGTGAGGAGGCGACACCGGGAAGCACAGATACGCAGTATTTT. Amino acid sequence: CASSEEATPGSTDTQYF.

J is TRBJ2-1 and V is TRBV9; no clear D gene. From germline, CDR1 is SGDLS and CDR2 YYNGEE. V lost 3 bases, J lost 0 bases, and 10 bases lay in between. CDR3 length: 15 amino acids. The CDR3 sequence is CASSGGSSSYNEQFF. DNA of the CDR3: TGTGCCAGCAGCGGGGGTTCGAGCTCCTACAATGAGCAGTTCTTC.

The V and J genes are TRBV27 and TRBJ2-5; D may be TRBD1 (5 bases). The CDR3 spans 12 residues. The germline V gene has CDR1 MNHEY and CDR2 SMNVEV (reference sequence). The germline V and J ends were trimmed by 6 bases and 3 bases, with 8 bases remaining between them. This CDR3 is CASRGEEETQYF. CDR3 coding DNA: TGTGCCAGCAGAGGGGAAGAAGAGACCCAGTACTTC.

This clone was seen a handful of times. The gene calls are TRBV9 and TRBJ2-7, with 12 bases that match TRBD2. This CDR3 contains 14 residues. Per the germline V gene, CDR1 is SGDLS and CDR2 is YYNGEE. V dropped 5 bases and J dropped 7; count of bases not matched to a gene: 7. The CDR3 DNA reads TGTGCCAGCAGTCCGACTAGCGGGAGATGGGAGCAGTACTTC. Its protein is CASSPTSGRWEQYF.

A single count supports this clone. The chain employs TRBV6-5 and TRBJ1-1, with D tentatively TRBD1 (5 bases). This CDR3 spans 13 amino acids. Trimming left V 11 bases short and J 0 bases short, with 13 bases between. Germline V CDR1 and CDR2: MNHEY, SVGAGI. DNA of the CDR3: TGTGCCGTCCGTGAAGGGGTGAACACTGAAGCTTTCTTT. Residues: CAVREGVNTEAFF.

This clone was detected only a few times. The genes are TRBV29-1 and TRBJ2-5; perhaps TRBD1 as D (5 bases). The length of the CDR3 is 11 residues. The germline V gene encodes CDR1 SQVTM and CDR2 ANQGSEA. V lost 8 bases and J 5 bases, leaving 12 bases between the germline ends. In DNA, the CDR3 is TGCAGCTCAAGGGGCCCGGAGACCCAGTACTTC. This encodes CSSRGPETQYF.

This clone was counted once. V usage is TRBV28 and J usage is TRBJ2-7; 7 bases agree with TRBD1. The CDR3 is 15 residues long. Germline-derived CDR1 and CDR2 are MDHEN and SYDVKM. V lost 4 bases to trimming and J lost 3 bases; unmatched junction nucleotides: 9. The CDR3 protein is CASSSPTGNNYEQYF. The CDR3 region has the DNA TGTGCCAGCAGTTCCCCGACAGGGAACAACTACGAGCAGTACTTC.

This chain uses TRBV4-1 with TRBJ2-7; 8 positions match TRBD2. This CDR3 has 16 amino acids. J gave up 3 bases and V 1 base, and 8 bases lay outside the gene matches. CDR1 MGHRA and CDR2 YSYEKL come from the germline V gene. CDR3 in DNA: TGCGCCAGCAGCCAAGTATTGGGCAGCGGGAGCTACGAGCAGTACTTC. Translating it yields CASSQVLGSGSYEQYF.

The chain carries TRBV5-4 and TRBJ2-7; 16 bases map to TRBD2. The CDR3 runs 18 residues. Unmatched junction bases numbered 7, after V lost 3 bases and J lost 1 base. CDR1 and CDR2 (germline): SGHNT, YYREEE (reference sequence). CDR3 sequence (DNA): TGTGCCAGCAGCTACGGGACTAGCGGGAGGGCTCGATCCTACGAGCAGTACTTC. It codes for CASSYGTSGRARSYEQYF.

This rearrangement joins TRBV7-2 to TRBJ2-2; D is perhaps TRBD2 (5 bases). Trimming cost V 9 bases and J 1 base, with 15 bases left between them. The CDR3 length is 15 residues. Germline CDR1 is SGHTA and CDR2 is FQGNSA. The CDR3 loop is CARPLRERNTGELFF. CDR3 DNA: TGTGCCAGGCCTTTGAGGGAGAGGAACACCGGGGAGCTGTTTTTT.

The chain combines TRBV10-3 with TRBJ2-3; D remains ambiguous. The germline V and J ends were trimmed by 3 bases and 6 bases, with 13 bases remaining between them. Germline V gives CDR1 ENHRY, CDR2 SYGVKD. This CDR3 contains 14 residues. The CDR3 loop reads CAISDPDLGDTQYF. Written as DNA, the CDR3 is TGTGCCATCAGTGACCCGGACCTGGGGGATACGCAGTATTTT.

In its sample, this clone was seen a few times. The chain joins TRBV7-9 to TRBJ2-3, with 13 bases aligning to TRBD2. This CDR3 has 19 residues. The germline gives CDR1 SEHNR, CDR2 FQNEAQ (reference sequence). After removal of 5 bases from V and 1 base from J, the junction contained 12 bases not matched to a gene. The CDR3 nucleotides are TGTGCCAGCAGCGTTGGGGGACTAGCGGGATGGCCTGGCACAGATACGCAGTATTTT. This encodes CASSVGGLAGWPGTDTQYF.

This clone was seen only a few times. The chain links TRBV29-1 to TRBJ1-1; the D is unclear. The CDR3 runs to 13 residues. Germline CDR1 SQVTM, CDR2 ANQGSEA. V was trimmed by 4 bases and J by 6 bases, leaving 15 bases between them. The CDR3 nucleotides read TGCAGCGTTGGGTCAATTAGTCTTGCTGAAGCTTTCTTT. As protein: CSVGSISLAEAFF.

Concerning this clone: The junction departs from germline at one end; a sequencing error may be responsible. V usage is TRBV6-5 and J usage is TRBJ2-7; 8 nucleotides align to TRBD2. The CDR3 contains 12 residues. Germline CDR1 reads MNHEY; CDR2 reads SVGAGI. CDR3 sequence (DNA): TGTGCCAGCAGTTACTCGAAGACCGGGAGGGACTTC. Translating gives CASSYSKTGRDF.

This clone was picked up a small number of times. V gene TRBV5-1 combines with J gene TRBJ2-7; the match to TRBD1 covers 7 bases. CDR3 length: 14 amino acids. The J segment lost 4 bases and the V segment lost 4 bases, leaving 8 bases of the junction unmatched. Germline V gene lookup returns CDR1 SGHRS and CDR2 YFSETQ. The CDR3 region has the DNA TGCGCCAGCAGCCCTCCCGGGACAGAGTACGAGCAGTACTTC. Translation: CASSPPGTEYEQYF.

This clone was seen a few times. CDR3: CASSPGLAVLDEQYF. The CDR3 region has the DNA TGTGCCAGCAGCCCGGGACTAGCGGTCCTAGACGAGCAGTACTTC. J is TRBJ2-7 and V is TRBV7-6, with 11 bases aligning to TRBD2. CDR1 is SGHVS and CDR2 is FNYEAQ in the germline V gene. V trimming: 5 bases; J trimming: 5 bases; junction bases outside the gene matches: 8. This CDR3 has 15 residues. Full variable domain (remainder filled in from reference TRBV7-6 and TRBJ2-7): GAGVSQSPRYKVTKRGQDVALRCDPISGHVSLYWYRQALGQGPEFLTYFNYEAQQDKSGLPNDRFSAERPEGSISTLTIQRTEQRDSAMYRCASSPGLAVLDEQYFGPGTRLTVT.

The chain couples TRBV15 to TRBJ2-5; either TRBD1 or TRBD2 may fit D (5 bases each). The V gene's germline CDR1 is LNHNV and CDR2 YYDKDF (reference sequence). This CDR3 has 13 amino acids. V was clipped by 6 bases and J by 2 bases, with 10 bases between them. The CDR3 DNA reads as TGTGCCACCAGGGGACCGCTTCAAGAGACCCAGTACTTC. Protein: CATRGPLQETQYF.

In this sample, this clone turned up once. The J gene is TRBJ2-7, the V gene TRBV27; 12 nucleotides agree with TRBD2. Germline V CDR1 and CDR2: MNHEY, SMNVEV (reference sequence). V lost 5 bases, J lost 6 bases, and 8 bases stayed unmatched. The CDR3 is made up of 15 amino acids. The CDR3 here is CASSLTSGRFAEQYF. The CDR3 nucleotides are TGTGCCAGCAGTCTCACTAGCGGGAGGTTTGCCGAGCAGTACTTC.

The chain recombines TRBV5-4 with TRBJ2-1; D is unresolved. This CDR3 contains 12 residues. In germline, CDR1 is SGHNT, CDR2 YYREEE (reference sequence). Trimming removed 4 bases at V and 9 bases at J, with 11 bases between. CDR3 bases: TGTGCCAGCAGCCCCCTAGGGCCTGAGCAGTTCTTC. Its translation is CASSPLGPEQFF.

In nucleotides, the CDR3 is TGTGCCAGCAGCTCCCTAGCGGATATTTCCTACGAGCAGTACTTC. Translation: CASSSLADISYEQYF. This chain joins TRBV7-3 and TRBJ2-7; TRBD2 agrees at 7 bases. This CDR3 contains 15 residues. The germline V gene has CDR1 SGHTA and CDR2 FQGTGA. The trim removed 4 bases at V and 1 base at J, leaving 7 bases unmatched. The entire variable domain, with the rest obtained from reference TRBV7-3 and TRBJ2-7, is as follows: GAGVSQTPSNKVTEKGKYVELRCDPISGHTALYWYRQSLGQGPEFLIYFQGTGAADDSGLPNDRFFAVRPEGSVSTLKIQRTERGDSAVYLCASSSLADISYEQYFGPGTRLTVT.

This clone came up a few times. The chain combines TRBV29-1 with TRBJ2-7; D call uncertain. Trimming left V 4 bases short and J 0 bases short, with 7 bases between. Germline V gives CDR1 SQVTM, CDR2 ANQGSEA. This CDR3 comprises 12 residues. The CDR3 here is CSVGFSSYEQYF. In nucleotides, the CDR3 is TGCAGCGTTGGGTTTAGCTCCTACGAGCAGTACTTC.

The chain joins TRBV4-1 to TRBJ2-1, with 10 bases fitting TRBD2. Germline V lookup: CDR1 MGHRA, CDR2 YSYEKL. There are 17 residues in the CDR3. V was clipped by 0 bases and J by 2 bases; unmatched bases: 4. CDR3 in DNA: TGCGCCAGCAGCCAAGAGACAAGCGGGAGGGCCTACAATGAGCAGTTCTTC. It encodes CASSQETSGRAYNEQFF.

This clone was seen a few times. Additional DNA sequences in this sample encode the identical CDR3. The CDR3 nucleotides read TGTGCCAGCAGCCTTGAACGCAATGAGCAGTTCTTC. The encoded protein is CASSLERNEQFF. The chain links TRBV11-2 to TRBJ2-1; the D is unclear. The V end lost 5 bases, the J end lost 6 bases, and 8 bases lay between the germline ends. Germline assignment: CDR1 SGHAT and CDR2 FQNNGV. The CDR3 spans 12 residues.

The chain recombines TRBV7-9 with TRBJ2-5; maybe TRBD1 (6 bases). Deletions cut 2 bases from V and 5 bases from J, with 12 bases between. The V gene's germline CDR1 is SEHNR and CDR2 FQNEAQ (reference sequence). The CDR3 has 14 residues. CDR3 nucleotides: TGTGCCAGCAGCTTATCGACAGGAATGGAGACCCAGTACTTC. It codes for CASSLSTGMETQYF.

CDR3 nucleotides: TGTGCCAGCAGGCCACGCTTTCGGACTAGCGGGAGGTACGAGCAGTACTTC. Translation gives CASRPRFRTSGRYEQYF. The V gene is TRBV28, the J gene TRBJ2-7; 14 nucleotides align to TRBD2. V was clipped by 6 bases and J by 4 bases; unmatched bases: 11. The CDR3 length is 17 residues. Looked up from germline, CDR1 is MDHEN and CDR2 is SYDVKM.

Turning to this clone: Germline and junction disagree at one end, which may indicate a read error. The gene calls are TRBV30 and TRBJ2-5, with TRBD1 as a possible D gene (6 bases). The CDR3 is made up of 13 amino acids. Germline CDR1 GTSNPN, CDR2 SVGIG (reference sequence). The DNA for the CDR3 is TGTGCCTGGAGTGGACAGGACCACGAGACCCAGTACTTC. It codes for CAWSGQDHETQYF. The full variable domain, in which reference TRBV30 and TRBJ2-5 provide the parts outside the CDR3, is SQTIHQWPATLVQPVGSPLSLECTVEGTSNPNLYWYRQAAGRGLQLLFYSVGIGQISSEVPQNLSASRPQDRQFILSSKKLLLSDSGFYLCAWSGQDHETQYFGPGTRLLVL.

A few counts support this clone. The gene calls are TRBV9 and TRBJ2-2, with 11 nucleotides matching TRBD2. Losses at the gene ends were 0 bases for V and 7 bases for J; bases not matched to a gene: 8. Germline lookup yields CDR1 SGDLS and CDR2 YYNGEE. The CDR3 extends over 17 amino acids. The CDR3 loop is CASSVASLAGVIGELFF. CDR3 DNA: TGTGCCAGCAGCGTAGCTTCACTAGCGGGAGTTATCGGGGAGCTGTTTTTT.

The chain uses TRBV27 and TRBJ2-1; weak D call: TRBD2 (5 bases). Deletions cut 5 bases from V and 1 base from J, with 12 bases between. Germline CDR1 MNHEY, CDR2 SMNVEV (reference sequence). The CDR3 is 15 residues long. For the CDR3, the DNA is TGTGCCAGCAGTCCGACCGGGGAGTCCTACAATGAGCAGTTCTTC. Residues: CASSPTGESYNEQFF.

This clone came up a few times. The chain couples TRBV29-1 to TRBJ2-1, with D perhaps matching TRBD1 or TRBD2 (5 bases each). Trimming shortened V by 4 bases and J by 9 bases, and 10 bases separated the two germline ends. Germline V gene sequence: CDR1 SQVTM, CDR2 ANQGSEA. CDR3 length equals 11 residues. The CDR3, as DNA: TGCAGCGTTGCAGGGACCGGTGAGCAGTTCTTC. Protein product: CSVAGTGEQFF.

This rearrangement joins TRBV15 to TRBJ2-1; 10 nucleotides line up with TRBD1. CDR3 length: 17 residues. Germline assignment: CDR1 LNHNV and CDR2 YYDKDF (reference sequence). Trimming cost V 5 bases and J 8 bases; bases outside gene matches: 15. The CDR3 DNA follows: TGTGCCACCAGCGGACGGGACAGGGGAATCGTATGGGATGAGCAGTTCTTC. It yields the protein CATSGRDRGIVWDEQFF.

The V gene is TRBV29-1, the J gene TRBJ1-2; D remains unclear. The CDR3 has 11 residues. Germline V gene lookup returns CDR1 SQVTM and CDR2 ANQGSEA. Trimming took 1 base from V and 2 from J, leaving 2 bases between them. The CDR3 protein is CSVEGNYGYTF. The DNA for the CDR3 is TGCAGCGTTGAAGGCAACTATGGCTACACCTTC. Together with reference TRBV29-1 and TRBJ1-2, the CDR3 gives the full variable domain: SAVISQKPSRDICQRGTSLTIQCQVDSQVTMMFWYRQQPGQSLTLIATANQGSEATYESGFVIDKFPISRPNLTFSTLTVSNMSPEDSSIYLCSVEGNYGYTFGSGTRLTVV.

J is TRBJ1-1 and V is TRBV29-1, with D unclear. V lost 4 bases and J lost 8, with 8 bases in between. Germline V lookup: CDR1 SQVTM, CDR2 ANQGSEA. The CDR3 is 10 residues long. The DNA of the CDR3 is TGCAGCGTTGTGGCAGCCGAAGCTTTCTTT. Its translation is CSVVAAEAFF.